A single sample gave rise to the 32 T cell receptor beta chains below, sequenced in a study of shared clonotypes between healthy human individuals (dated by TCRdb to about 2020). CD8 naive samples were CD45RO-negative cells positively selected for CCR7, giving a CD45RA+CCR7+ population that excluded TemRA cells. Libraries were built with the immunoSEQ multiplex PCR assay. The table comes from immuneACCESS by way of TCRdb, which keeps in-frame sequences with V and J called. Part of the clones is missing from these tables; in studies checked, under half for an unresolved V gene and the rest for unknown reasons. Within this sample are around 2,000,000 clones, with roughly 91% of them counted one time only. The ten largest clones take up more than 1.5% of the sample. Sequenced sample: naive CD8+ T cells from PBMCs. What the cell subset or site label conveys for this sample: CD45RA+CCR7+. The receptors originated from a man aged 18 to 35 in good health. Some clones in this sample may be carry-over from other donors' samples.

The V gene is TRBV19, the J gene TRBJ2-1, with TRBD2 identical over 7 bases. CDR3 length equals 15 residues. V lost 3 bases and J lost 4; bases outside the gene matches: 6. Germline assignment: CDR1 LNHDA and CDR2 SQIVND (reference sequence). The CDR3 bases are TGTGCCAGTAGTATTGCGTCTAGCGGTTACAATGAGCAGTTCTTC. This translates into CASSIASSGYNEQFF.

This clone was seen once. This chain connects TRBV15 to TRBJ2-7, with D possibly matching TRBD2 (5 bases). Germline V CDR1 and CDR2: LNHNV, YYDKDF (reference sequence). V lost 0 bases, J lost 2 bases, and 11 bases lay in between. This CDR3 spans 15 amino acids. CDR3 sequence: CATSRETSLPYEQYF. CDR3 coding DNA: TGTGCCACCAGCAGAGAAACTAGTCTTCCCTACGAGCAGTACTTC. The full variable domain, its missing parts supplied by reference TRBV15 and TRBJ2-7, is DAMVIQNPRYQVTQFGKPVTLSCSQTLNHNVMYWYQQKSSQAPKLLFHYYDKDFNNEADTPDNFQSRRPNTSFCFLDIRSPGLGDTAMYLCATSRETSLPYEQYFGPGTRLTVT.

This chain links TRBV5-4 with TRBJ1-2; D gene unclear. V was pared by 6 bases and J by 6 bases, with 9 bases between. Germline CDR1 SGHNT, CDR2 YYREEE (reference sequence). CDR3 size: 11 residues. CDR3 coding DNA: TGTGCCAGCAAAGGACTGAATGGCTACACCTTC. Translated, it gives CASKGLNGYTF.

In DNA, the CDR3 is TGTGCCAGCAGCTTGGGGTCGACCGGGACTAGCTATGAGCAGTTCTTC. This gives the protein CASSLGSTGTSYEQFF. The chain carries TRBV5-6 and TRBJ2-1; TRBD2 agrees at 9 bases. The CDR3 runs 16 residues. Germline CDR1 and CDR2: SGHDT and YYEEEE. The trim removed 0 bases at V and 8 bases at J, leaving 9 bases unmatched.

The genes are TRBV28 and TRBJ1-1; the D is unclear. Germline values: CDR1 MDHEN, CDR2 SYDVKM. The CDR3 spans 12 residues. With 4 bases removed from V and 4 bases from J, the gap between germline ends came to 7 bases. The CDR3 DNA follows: TGTGCCAGCAGTTGGAGGCGCACTGAAGCTTTCTTT. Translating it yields CASSWRRTEAFF.

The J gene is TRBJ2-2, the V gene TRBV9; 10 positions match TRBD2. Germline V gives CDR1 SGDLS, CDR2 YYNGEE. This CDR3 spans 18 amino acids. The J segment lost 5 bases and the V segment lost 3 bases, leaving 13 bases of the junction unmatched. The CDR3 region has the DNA TGTGCCAGCAGCGGTACTATAGCGGGAGGATCGAGAACCGGGGAGCTGTTTTTT. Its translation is CASSGTIAGGSRTGELFF.

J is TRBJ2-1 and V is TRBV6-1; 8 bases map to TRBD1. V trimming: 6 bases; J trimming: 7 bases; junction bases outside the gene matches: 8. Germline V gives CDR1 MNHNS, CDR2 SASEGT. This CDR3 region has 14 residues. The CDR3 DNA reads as TGTGCCAGCAGCCTGACAGGGGAATGGAATGAGCAGTTCTTC. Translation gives CASSLTGEWNEQFF.

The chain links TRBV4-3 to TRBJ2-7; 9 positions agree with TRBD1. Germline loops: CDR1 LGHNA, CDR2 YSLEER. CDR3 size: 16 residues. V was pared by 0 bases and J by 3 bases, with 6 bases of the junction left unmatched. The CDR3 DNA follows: TGCGCCAGCAGCCAAGAAGGACAGGGGCGTATCTACGAGCAGTACTTC. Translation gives CASSQEGQGRIYEQYF.

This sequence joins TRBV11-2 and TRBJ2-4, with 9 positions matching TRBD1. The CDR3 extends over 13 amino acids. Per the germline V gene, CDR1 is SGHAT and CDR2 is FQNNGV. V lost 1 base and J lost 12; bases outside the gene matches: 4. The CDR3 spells CASSLGTGEPQYF. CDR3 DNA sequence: TGTGCCAGCAGCTTAGGGACAGGGGAGCCTCAGTACTTC.

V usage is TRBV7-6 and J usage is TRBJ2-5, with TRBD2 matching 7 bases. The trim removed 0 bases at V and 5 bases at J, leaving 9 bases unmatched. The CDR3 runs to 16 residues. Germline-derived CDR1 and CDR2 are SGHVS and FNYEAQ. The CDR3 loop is CASSLAGVGGVETQYF. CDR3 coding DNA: TGTGCCAGCAGCTTAGCGGGTGTGGGAGGGGTGGAGACCCAGTACTTC.

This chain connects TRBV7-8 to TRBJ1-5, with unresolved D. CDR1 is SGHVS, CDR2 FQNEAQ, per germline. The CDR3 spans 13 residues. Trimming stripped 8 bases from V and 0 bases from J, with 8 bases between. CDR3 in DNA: TGTGCCAGCGGTCTCTCTAGCAATCAGCCCCAGCATTTT. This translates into CASGLSSNQPQHF.

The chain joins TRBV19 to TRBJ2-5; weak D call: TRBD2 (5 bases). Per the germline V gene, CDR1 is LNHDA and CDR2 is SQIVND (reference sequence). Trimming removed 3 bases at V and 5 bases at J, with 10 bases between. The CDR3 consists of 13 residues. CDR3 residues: CASSIRRRETQYF. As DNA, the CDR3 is TGTGCCAGTAGTATCCGGAGGCGGGAGACCCAGTACTTC.

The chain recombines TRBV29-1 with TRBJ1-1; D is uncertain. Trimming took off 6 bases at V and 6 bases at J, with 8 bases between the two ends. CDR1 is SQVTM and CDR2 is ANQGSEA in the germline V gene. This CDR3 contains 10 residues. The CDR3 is CSVVDPEAFF. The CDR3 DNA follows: TGCAGCGTGGTGGACCCTGAAGCTTTCTTT.

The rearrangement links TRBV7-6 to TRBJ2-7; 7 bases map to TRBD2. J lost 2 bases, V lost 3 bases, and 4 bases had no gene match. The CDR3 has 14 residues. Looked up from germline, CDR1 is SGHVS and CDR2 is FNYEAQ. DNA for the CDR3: TGTGCCAGCAGCTTGGGGAGGGAGCCCTACGAGCAGTACTTC. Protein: CASSLGREPYEQYF. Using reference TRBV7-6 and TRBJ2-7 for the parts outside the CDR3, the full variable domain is GAGVSQSPRYKVTKRGQDVALRCDPISGHVSLYWYRQALGQGPEFLTYFNYEAQQDKSGLPNDRFSAERPEGSISTLTIQRTEQRDSAMYRCASSLGREPYEQYFGPGTRLTVT.

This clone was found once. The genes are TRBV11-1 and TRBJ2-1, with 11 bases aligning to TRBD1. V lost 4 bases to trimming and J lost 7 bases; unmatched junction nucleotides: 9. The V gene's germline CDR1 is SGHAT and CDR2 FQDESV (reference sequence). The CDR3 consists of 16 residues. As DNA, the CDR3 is TGTGCCAGCAGCTGGACATCCGGGACAGGGGGGAATGAGCAGTTCTTC. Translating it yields CASSWTSGTGGNEQFF.

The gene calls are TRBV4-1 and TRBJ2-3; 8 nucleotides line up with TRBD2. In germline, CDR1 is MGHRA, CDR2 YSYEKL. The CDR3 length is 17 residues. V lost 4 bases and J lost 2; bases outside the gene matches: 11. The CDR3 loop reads CASSPHDAGGFTDTQYF. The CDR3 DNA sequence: TGCGCCAGCAGCCCCCATGACGCGGGAGGTTTCACAGATACGCAGTATTTT.

CDR3 residues: CASGLNHEQFF. The CDR3 bases are TGTGCTAGTGGTTTGAATCACGAGCAGTTCTTC. This chain links TRBV12-5 with TRBJ2-1; the D is unclear. This CDR3 has 11 amino acids. Trimming took off 2 bases at V and 10 bases at J, with 6 bases between the two ends. Germline CDR1 and CDR2: LGHNT and FRNRAP.

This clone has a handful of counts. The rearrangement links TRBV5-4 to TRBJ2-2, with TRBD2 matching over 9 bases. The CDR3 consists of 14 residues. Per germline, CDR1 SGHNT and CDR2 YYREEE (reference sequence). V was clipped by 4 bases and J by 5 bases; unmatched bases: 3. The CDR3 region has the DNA TGTGCCAGCAGCGGGAGCGGGAGGACCGGGGAGCTGTTTTTT. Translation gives CASSGSGRTGELFF.

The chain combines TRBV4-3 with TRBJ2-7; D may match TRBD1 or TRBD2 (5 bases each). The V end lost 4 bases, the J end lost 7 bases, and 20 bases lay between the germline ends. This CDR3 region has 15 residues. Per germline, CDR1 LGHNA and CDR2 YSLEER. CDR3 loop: CASSPLPGASKEQYF. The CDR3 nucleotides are TGCGCCAGCAGCCCGCTTCCCGGGGCTAGTAAAGAGCAGTACTTC.

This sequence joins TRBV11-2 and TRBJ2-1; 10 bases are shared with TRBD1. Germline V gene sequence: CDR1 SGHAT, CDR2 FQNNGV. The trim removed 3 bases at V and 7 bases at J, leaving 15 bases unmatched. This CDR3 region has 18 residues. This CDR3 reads CASSFPYIWDRGSNEQFF. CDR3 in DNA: TGTGCCAGCAGCTTCCCTTATATTTGGGACAGGGGCAGTAATGAGCAGTTCTTC.

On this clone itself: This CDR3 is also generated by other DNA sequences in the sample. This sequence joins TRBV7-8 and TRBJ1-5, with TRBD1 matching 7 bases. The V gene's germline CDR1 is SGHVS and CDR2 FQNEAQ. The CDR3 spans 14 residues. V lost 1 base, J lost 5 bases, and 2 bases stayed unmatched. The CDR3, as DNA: TGTGCCAGCAGCTTAGTCAGGGGGGATCAGCCCCAGCATTTT. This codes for CASSLVRGDQPQHF.

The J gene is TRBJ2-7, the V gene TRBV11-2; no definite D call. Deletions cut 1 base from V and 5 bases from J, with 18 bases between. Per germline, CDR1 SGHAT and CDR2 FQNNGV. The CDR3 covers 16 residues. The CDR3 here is CASSLGVARSFHEQYF. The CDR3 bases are TGTGCCAGCAGCTTAGGGGTGGCCAGGTCGTTCCACGAGCAGTACTTC.

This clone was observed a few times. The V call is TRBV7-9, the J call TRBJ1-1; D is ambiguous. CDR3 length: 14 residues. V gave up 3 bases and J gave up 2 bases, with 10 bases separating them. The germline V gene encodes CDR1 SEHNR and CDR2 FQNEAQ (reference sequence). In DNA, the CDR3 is TGTGCCAGCAGCTTCCCCCAGAGAAACACTGAAGCTTTCTTT. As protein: CASSFPQRNTEAFF.

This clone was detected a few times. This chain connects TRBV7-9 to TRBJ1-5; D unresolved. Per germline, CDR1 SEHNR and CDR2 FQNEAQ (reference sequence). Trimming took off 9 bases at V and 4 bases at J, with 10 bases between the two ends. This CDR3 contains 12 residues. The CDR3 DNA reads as TGTGCCAGTAGTGTGGCGAATCAGCCCCAGCATTTT. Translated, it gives CASSVANQPQHF.

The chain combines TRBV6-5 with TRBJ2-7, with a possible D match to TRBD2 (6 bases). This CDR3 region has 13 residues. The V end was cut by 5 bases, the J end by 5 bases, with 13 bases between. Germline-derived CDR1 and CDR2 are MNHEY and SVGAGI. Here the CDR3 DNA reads TGTGCCAGCAGTACTCAGTGGGGGGACGAGCAGTACTTC. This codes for CASSTQWGDEQYF.

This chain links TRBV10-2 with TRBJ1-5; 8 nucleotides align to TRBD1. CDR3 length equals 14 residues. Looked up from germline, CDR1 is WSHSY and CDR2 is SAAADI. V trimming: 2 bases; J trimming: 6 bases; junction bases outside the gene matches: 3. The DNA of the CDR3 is TGCGCCAGCAGTGAGGGACAGGGCGGTCAGCCCCAGCATTTT. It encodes CASSEGQGGQPQHF.

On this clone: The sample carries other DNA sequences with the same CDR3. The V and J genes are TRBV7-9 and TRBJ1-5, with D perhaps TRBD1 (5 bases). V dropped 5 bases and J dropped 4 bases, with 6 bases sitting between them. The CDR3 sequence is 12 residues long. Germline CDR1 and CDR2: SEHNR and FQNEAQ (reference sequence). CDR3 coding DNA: TGTGCCAGCAGCGGGGGGAATCAGCCCCAGCATTTT. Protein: CASSGGNQPQHF. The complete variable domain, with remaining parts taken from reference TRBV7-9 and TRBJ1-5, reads DTGVSQNPRHKITKRGQNVTFRCDPISEHNRLYWYRQTLGQGPEFLTYFQNEAQLEKSRLLSDRFSAERPKGSFSTLEIQRTEQGDSAMYLCASSGGNQPQHFGDGTRLSIL.

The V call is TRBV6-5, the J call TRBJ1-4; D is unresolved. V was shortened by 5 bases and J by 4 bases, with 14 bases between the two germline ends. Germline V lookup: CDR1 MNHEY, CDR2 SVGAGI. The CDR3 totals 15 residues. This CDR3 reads CASSQLLGINEKLFF. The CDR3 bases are TGTGCCAGCAGTCAATTGTTGGGGATTAATGAAAAACTGTTTTTT.

The CDR3: CASRTSSVGEQFF. The CDR3 DNA follows: TGTGCCAGCAGAACTTCTAGCGTGGGTGAGCAGTTCTTC. The rearrangement uses TRBV6-6 and TRBJ2-1, with D perhaps matching TRBD2 (6 bases). V lost 6 bases, J lost 9 bases, and 15 bases lay in between. Per the germline V gene, CDR1 is MNHNY and CDR2 is SVGAGI (reference sequence). This CDR3 region has 13 residues.

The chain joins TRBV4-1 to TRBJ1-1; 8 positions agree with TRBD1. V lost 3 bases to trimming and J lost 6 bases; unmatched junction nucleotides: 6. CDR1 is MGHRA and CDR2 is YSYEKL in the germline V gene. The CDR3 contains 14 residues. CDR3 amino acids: CASSHGQGGPEAFF. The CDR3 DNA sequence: TGCGCCAGCAGCCATGGACAGGGCGGGCCTGAAGCTTTCTTT.

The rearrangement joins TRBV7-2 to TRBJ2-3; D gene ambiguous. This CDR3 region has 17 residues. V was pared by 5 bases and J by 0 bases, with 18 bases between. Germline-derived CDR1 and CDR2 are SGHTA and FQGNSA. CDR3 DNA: TGTGCCAGCAGCCACGACTCGACATTCGCTAGCACAGATACGCAGTATTTT. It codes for CASSHDSTFASTDTQYF.

This CDR3 reads CASSYRTANTGELFF. Written as DNA, the CDR3 is TGTGCCAGCAGCTACCGGACAGCGAACACCGGGGAGCTGTTTTTT. V gene TRBV7-9 combines with J gene TRBJ2-2, with D perhaps TRBD1 (6 bases). CDR1 and CDR2 (germline): SEHNR, FQNEAQ (reference sequence). The CDR3 covers 15 residues. The V and J ends lost 4 bases and 0 bases respectively, with 9 bases between them.